This TCR beta chain is drawn from a study of OX40 agonist ivuxolimab in advanced cancers. Overall study results and limits: CD4+ T cells averaged fewer expanded clones than CD8+ T cells.

Worth noting for this clone: Its antigen remains unknown.

The data were produced by immunoSEQ multiplex PCR, yet TCRdb's version contains in-frame clones alone and is incomplete. Of 55,000 to 75,000 clones listed, about 85% are singletons. Exclusion applied to patients with autoimmune disease history or systemic immunosuppression. V lost 4 bases, J lost 8 bases, and 5 bases stayed unmatched. The CDR3 has 14 residues. From germline, CDR1 is LGHNA and CDR2 YSLEER. The chain carries TRBV4-3 and TRBJ1-4, with 9 bases that match TRBD1. Sequences were derived from CD4+ or CD8+ T cells sorted from blood, sampled in a trial of the OX40 agonist ivuxolimab. This TCR came from an adult with an advanced solid tumor such as melanoma, head and neck, liver or kidney cancer. The CDR3: CASSPGQGGEKLFF. The CDR3 DNA reads TGCGCCAGCAGCCCGGGACAGGGAGGAGAAAAACTGTTTTTT.